The text below deals with one T cell receptor (beta chain). This clone's antigen is unknown. No base quality information exists; no much larger clone differs at one position. The protocol used for the library was the immunoSEQ multiplex PCR assay. Entries here come from immuneACCESS through TCRdb and include only in-frame sequences with V and J called. Some clones fail to appear in such tables; in the studies checked, an unresolved V gene covers under half of the shortfall, and the cause of the remainder is unknown. In this sample the table shows about 53,000 clones, about 86% of which occur a single time. The ten largest clones add up to 5.5% to 6.5% of the sample. Based on the germline V gene (reference sequence), the CDR1 and CDR2 sequences are MNHNY and SVGAGI. Deletion took 11 bases off V and 9 bases off J, with a span of 22 bases between the germline ends. The CDR3 measures 13 amino acids from cysteine to phenylalanine. The sequence is cut down to CDR3 DNA, 39 bases in frame from base 1.

This record comes from a study of technical replicates of blood from a few donors (dated by TCRdb to the late 2010s). This TCR came from a human donor in good health. Some clones in this sample may be carry-over from other donors' samples. The sequencing sample was made of PBMCs. The chain couples TRBV6-6 to TRBJ2-5; D gene: possibly TRBD2, on 7 matching bases. The DNA reads as follows: TGTGCCGGAGCGGAGGGGGGGTTCAGGGCCCAGTACTTC. This codes for CAGAEGGFRAQYF.